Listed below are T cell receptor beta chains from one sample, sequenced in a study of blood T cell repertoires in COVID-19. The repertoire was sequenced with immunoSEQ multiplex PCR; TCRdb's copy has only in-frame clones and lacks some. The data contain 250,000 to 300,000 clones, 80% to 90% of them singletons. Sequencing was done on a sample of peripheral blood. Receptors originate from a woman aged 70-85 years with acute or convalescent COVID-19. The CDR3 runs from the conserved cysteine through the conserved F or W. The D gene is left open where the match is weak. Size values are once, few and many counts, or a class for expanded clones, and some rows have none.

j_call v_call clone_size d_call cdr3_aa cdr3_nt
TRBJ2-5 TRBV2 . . CASGGEGRGSGETQYF TGTGCCAGCGGCGGGGAGGGCAGGGGTAGTGGAGAGACCCAGTACTTC
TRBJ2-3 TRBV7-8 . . CASSLSHQVTDTQYF TGTGCCAGCAGCTTGTCTCACCAGGTCACAGATACGCAGTATTTT
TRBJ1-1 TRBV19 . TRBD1 CASSRQGAPRLNTEAFF TGTGCCAGCTCTAGGCAGGGGGCCCCCAGGCTGAACACTGAAGCTTTCTTT
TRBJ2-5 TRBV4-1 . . CASSQYVGSETQYF TGCGCCAGCAGCCAATACGTCGGGTCGGAGACCCAGTACTTC
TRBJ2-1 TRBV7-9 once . CASSDLGSQFF TGTGCCAGCAGCGACTTAGGATCGCAGTTCTTC
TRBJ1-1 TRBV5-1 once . CASSLDGGQAFF TGCGCCAGCAGCTTGGACGGGGGGCAAGCTTTCTTT
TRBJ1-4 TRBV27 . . CASSRPSQGNEKLFF TGTGCCAGCAGTCGGCCGTCACAGGGAAATGAAAAACTGTTTTTT
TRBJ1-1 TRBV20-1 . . CSASDPFRYTEAFF TGCAGTGCTAGTGACCCCTTTCGGTACACTGAAGCTTTCTTT
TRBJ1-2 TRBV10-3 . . CAISTHPAANYGYTF TGTGCCATCAGTACCCACCCCGCAGCTAACTATGGCTACACCTTC
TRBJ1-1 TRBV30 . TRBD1 CAWRWGTGGSEAFF TGTGCCTGGAGGTGGGGGACAGGGGGATCTGAAGCTTTCTTT
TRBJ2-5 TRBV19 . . CASSISGRETQYF TGTGCCAGTAGTATCTCCGGGAGAGAGACCCAGTACTTC
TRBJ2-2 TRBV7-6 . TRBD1 CASSLGQDGVGELFF TGTGCCAGCAGCTTGGGACAGGATGGCGTCGGGGAGCTGTTTTTT
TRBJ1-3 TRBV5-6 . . CASSLEGGGNTIYF TGTGCCAGCAGCTTGGAGGGAGGGGGAAACACCATATATTTT
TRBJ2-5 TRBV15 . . CATSRPGRSFQETQYF TGTGCCACCAGCAGGCCTGGGAGAAGTTTCCAAGAGACCCAGTACTTC
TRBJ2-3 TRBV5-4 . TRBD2 CASSFPSGKGTDTQYF TGTGCCAGCAGCTTCCCTAGCGGCAAAGGCACAGATACGCAGTATTTT
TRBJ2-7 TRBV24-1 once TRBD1 CATSGISGGWRQGSYEQYF TGTGCCACCAGTGGTATTTCGGGTGGGTGGCGACAGGGTTCTTACGAGCAGTACTTC
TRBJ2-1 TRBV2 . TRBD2 CASSERTRVFQGINEQFF TGTGCCAGCAGTGAACGGACTAGAGTATTTCAGGGAATCAATGAGCAGTTCTTC
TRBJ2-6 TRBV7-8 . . CASTTRGFAGANVLTF TGTGCCAGCACTACCAGAGGGTTTGCTGGGGCCAACGTCCTGACTTTC
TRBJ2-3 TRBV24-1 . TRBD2 CATSGAGGTDTQYF TGTGCCACCAGTGGTGCGGGGGGCACAGATACGCAGTATTTT
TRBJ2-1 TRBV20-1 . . CSASKAGEVFNEQFF TGCAGTGCTAGTAAGGCAGGGGAAGTATTCAATGAGCAGTTCTTC
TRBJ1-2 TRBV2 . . CASSDAGIGYTF TGTGCCAGCAGTGACGCGGGGATTGGCTACACCTTC
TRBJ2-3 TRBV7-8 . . CASRFRGVDTQYF TGTGCCAGCAGGTTCAGGGGCGTGGATACGCAGTATTTT
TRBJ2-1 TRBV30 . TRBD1 CAWSPGQGSSEQFF TGTGCCTGGAGTCCGGGACAGGGATCCAGTGAGCAGTTCTTC
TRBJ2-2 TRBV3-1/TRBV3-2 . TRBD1 CASSQVRGRGSGELFF TGTGCCAGCAGCCAAGTCAGGGGGCGAGGATCCGGGGAGCTGTTTTTT
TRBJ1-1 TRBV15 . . CATSARRGSTEAFF TGTGCCACCAGCGCCCGAAGGGGTAGCACTGAAGCTTTCTTT
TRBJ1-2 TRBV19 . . CASSRRGYGYTF TGTGCCAGTAGTAGGAGGGGCTATGGCTACACCTTC
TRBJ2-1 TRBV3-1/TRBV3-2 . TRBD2 CASSQRGGNEQFF TGTGCCAGCAGCCAACGGGGGGGCAATGAGCAGTTCTTC
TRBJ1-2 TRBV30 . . CAWSLGEGYGYTF TGTGCCTGGAGTCTAGGGGAAGGCTATGGCTACACCTTC
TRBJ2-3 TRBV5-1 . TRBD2 CASSLSPPSGGAVNTQYF TGCGCCAGCAGCTTGTCCCCCCCTAGCGGGGGGGCGGTGAATACGCAGTATTTT
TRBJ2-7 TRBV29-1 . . CSVEEGVRYF TGCAGCGTTGAGGAAGGGGTGCGGTACTTC
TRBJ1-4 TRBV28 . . CASRQGGEAEKLFF TGTGCCAGCCGACAAGGGGGAGAAGCTGAAAAACTGTTTTTT
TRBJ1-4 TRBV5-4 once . CASSYDPSATNEKLFF TGTGCCAGCAGCTATGATCCGTCAGCAACTAATGAAAAACTGTTTTTT
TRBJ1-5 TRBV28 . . CASSPGGVDGQPQHF TGTGCCAGCAGCCCAGGCGGGGTTGACGGGCAGCCCCAGCATTTT
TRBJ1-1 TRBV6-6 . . CASRRQENTEAFF TGTGCCAGCAGACGACAGGAGAACACTGAAGCTTTCTTT
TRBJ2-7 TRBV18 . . CASSPTVAYEQYF TGTGCCAGCTCACCCACTGTGGCCTACGAGCAGTACTTC
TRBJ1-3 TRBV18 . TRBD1 CASSSRQGGDSGNTIYF TGTGCCAGCTCATCCAGACAGGGGGGAGACTCTGGAAACACCATATATTTT
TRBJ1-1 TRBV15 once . CATTPTVPGTEAFF TGTGCCACCACTCCGACAGTCCCGGGCACTGAAGCTTTCTTT
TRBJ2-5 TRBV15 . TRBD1 CATTRTGGETQYF TGTGCCACCACGCGGACAGGGGGTGAGACCCAGTACTTC
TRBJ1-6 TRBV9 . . CASSKGWNSDYSPLHF TGTGCCAGCAGCAAAGGGTGGAATAGCGACTATTCACCCCTCCACTTT
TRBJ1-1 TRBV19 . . CASSQGAGLRWAFF TGTGCCAGTAGCCAAGGGGCAGGGTTAAGATGGGCTTTCTTT
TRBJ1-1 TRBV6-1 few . CASSELPGGTTEAFF TGTGCCAGCAGTGAACTGCCGGGGGGGACCACTGAAGCTTTCTTT
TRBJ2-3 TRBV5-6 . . CASSLIPNAGGETHTQYF TGTGCCAGCAGCTTAATCCCCAACGCGGGCGGGGAAACTCATACGCAGTATTTT
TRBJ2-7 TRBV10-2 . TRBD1 CASSGPGQVFEQYF TGCGCCAGCAGTGGGCCGGGACAGGTTTTCGAGCAGTACTTC
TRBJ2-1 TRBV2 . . CASKGGGLDEQFF TGTGCCAGCAAAGGGGGAGGGTTGGATGAGCAGTTCTTC
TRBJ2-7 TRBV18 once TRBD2 CASSSLGGAYEQYF TGTGCCAGCTCGTCCCTGGGGGGGGCCTACGAGCAGTACTTC
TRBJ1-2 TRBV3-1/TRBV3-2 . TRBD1 CASSPIGGGYTF TGTGCCAGCAGCCCGATAGGGGGCGGCTACACCTTC
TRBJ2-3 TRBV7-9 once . CASSLGGPSTDTQYF TGTGCCAGCAGTCTAGGGGGACCTAGCACAGATACGCAGTATTTT
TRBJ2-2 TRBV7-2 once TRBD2 CASSLRGANTGELFF TGTGCCAGCAGCCTCCGGGGGGCGAACACCGGGGAGCTGTTTTTT
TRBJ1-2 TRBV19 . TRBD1 CASSTYDRGQDYGYTF TGTGCCAGTAGTACCTACGACAGGGGGCAAGACTATGGCTACACCTTC
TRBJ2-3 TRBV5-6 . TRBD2 CASSGDGTSGGRIYTQYF TGTGCCAGCAGCGGCGACGGGACTAGCGGGGGGAGGATATATACGCAGTATTTT
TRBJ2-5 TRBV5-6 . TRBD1 CASSFHLTGGTETQYF TGTGCCAGCAGCTTCCACCTTACAGGGGGGACCGAGACCCAGTACTTC
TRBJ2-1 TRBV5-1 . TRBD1 CASSLTGGEVGNEQFF TGCGCCAGCAGCTTGACAGGGGGCGAAGTCGGCAATGAGCAGTTCTTC
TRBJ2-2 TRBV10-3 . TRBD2 CAIREGTSGETGELFF TGTGCCATCAGGGAAGGGACTAGCGGGGAGACCGGGGAGCTGTTTTTT
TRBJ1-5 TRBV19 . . CASSQGNQPQHF TGTGCCAGTAGTCAGGGCAATCAGCCCCAGCATTTT
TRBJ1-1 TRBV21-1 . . CASSKISNTEAFF TGTGCCAGCAGCAAAATCAGTAACACTGAAGCTTTCTTT
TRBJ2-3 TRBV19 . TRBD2 CASSPTTSGGTDTQYF TGTGCCAGTAGTCCAACGACTAGCGGGGGTACAGATACGCAGTATTTT
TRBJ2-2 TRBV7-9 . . CASSLTGTGELFF TGTGCCAGCAGCTTAACCGGGACCGGGGAGCTGTTTTTT